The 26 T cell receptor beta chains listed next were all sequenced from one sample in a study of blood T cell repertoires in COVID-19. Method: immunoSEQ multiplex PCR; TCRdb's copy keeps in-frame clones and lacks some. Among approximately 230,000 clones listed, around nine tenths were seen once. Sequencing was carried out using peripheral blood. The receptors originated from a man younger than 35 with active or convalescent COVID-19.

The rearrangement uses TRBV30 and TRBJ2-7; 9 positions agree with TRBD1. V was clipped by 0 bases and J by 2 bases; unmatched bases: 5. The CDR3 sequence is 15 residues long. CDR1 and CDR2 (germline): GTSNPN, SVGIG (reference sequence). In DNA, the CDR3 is TGTGCCTGGAGTGTACCCGGGACAGGGCCCTACGAGCAGTACTTC. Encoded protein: CAWSVPGTGPYEQYF.

CDR3 coding DNA: TGTGCCAGCAGCACCCGAGGGGGGGGTAACACCGGGGAGCTGTTTTTT. This sequence encodes CASSTRGGGNTGELFF. The chain links TRBV7-2 to TRBJ2-2; weak D call: TRBD2 (7 bases). Germline CDR1 SGHTA, CDR2 FQGNSA. The CDR3 runs to 16 residues. The V end was cut by 5 bases, the J end by 2 bases, with 15 bases between. Variable domain in full (rest from reference TRBV7-2 and TRBJ2-2): GAGVSQSPSNKVTEKGKDVELRCDPISGHTALYWYRQSLGQGLEFLIYFQGNSAPDKSGLPSDRFSAERTGGSVSTLTIQRTQQEDSAVYLCASSTRGGGNTGELFFGEGSRLTVL.

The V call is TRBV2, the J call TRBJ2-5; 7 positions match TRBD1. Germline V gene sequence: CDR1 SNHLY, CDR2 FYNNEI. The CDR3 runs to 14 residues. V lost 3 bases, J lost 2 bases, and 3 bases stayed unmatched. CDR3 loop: CASSDLTGQETQYF. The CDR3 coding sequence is TGTGCCAGCAGTGATTTGACAGGGCAAGAGACCCAGTACTTC.

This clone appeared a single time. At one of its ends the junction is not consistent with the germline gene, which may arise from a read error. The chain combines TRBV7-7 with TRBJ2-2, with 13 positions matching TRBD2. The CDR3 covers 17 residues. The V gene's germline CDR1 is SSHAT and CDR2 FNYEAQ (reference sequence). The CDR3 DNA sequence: TGTGCTAGCAGTCACGGACTAGCGGGAGTATATGTCGGGGAGCTGTTTTTT. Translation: CASSHGLAGVYVGELFF.

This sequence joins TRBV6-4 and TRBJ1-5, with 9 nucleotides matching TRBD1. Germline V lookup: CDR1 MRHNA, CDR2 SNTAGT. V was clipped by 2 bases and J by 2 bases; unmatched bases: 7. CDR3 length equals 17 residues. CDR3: CASSDRGTGNGNQPQHF. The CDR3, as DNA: TGTGCCAGCAGTGACCGGGGGACAGGGAATGGCAATCAGCCCCAGCATTTT.

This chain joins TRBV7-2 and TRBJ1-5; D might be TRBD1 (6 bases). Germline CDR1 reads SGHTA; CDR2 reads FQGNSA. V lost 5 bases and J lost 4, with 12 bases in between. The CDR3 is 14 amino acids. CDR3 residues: CASSGGARNQPQHF. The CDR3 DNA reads TGTGCCAGCAGCGGGGGGGCGCGAAATCAGCCCCAGCATTTT.

The CDR3 region has the DNA TGTGCCAGCAGCGTAGCTACGGAGGCTGGGGAGCTGTTTTTT. The encoded protein is CASSVATEAGELFF. The genes are TRBV9 and TRBJ2-2; D is possibly TRBD2 (5 bases). The CDR3 is made up of 14 amino acids. V was shortened by 0 bases and J by 8 bases, with 11 bases between the two germline ends. CDR1 SGDLS and CDR2 YYNGEE come from the germline V gene.

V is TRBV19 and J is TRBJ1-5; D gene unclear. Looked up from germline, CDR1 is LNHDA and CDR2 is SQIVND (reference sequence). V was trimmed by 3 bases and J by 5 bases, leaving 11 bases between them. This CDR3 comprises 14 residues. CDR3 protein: CASSIDLADQPQHF. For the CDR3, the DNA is TGTGCCAGTAGTATCGATTTGGCCGATCAGCCCCAGCATTTT.

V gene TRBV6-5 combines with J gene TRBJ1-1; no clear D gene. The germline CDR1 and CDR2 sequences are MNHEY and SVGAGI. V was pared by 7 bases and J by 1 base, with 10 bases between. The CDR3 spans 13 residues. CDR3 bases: TGTGCCAGCATCCCGCGATCGAACACTGAAGCTTTCTTT. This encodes CASIPRSNTEAFF.

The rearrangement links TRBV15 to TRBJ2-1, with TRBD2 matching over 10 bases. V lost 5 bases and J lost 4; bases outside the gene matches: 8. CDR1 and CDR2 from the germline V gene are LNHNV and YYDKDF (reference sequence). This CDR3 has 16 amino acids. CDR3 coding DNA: TGTGCCACCAGCCCACGCCGGACTAGCGGTTACAATGAGCAGTTCTTC. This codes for CATSPRRTSGYNEQFF.

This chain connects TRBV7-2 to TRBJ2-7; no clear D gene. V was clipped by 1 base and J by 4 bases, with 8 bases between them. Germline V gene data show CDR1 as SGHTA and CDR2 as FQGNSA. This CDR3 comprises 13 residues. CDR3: CASSLEYWYEQYF. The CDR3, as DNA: TGTGCCAGCAGCTTAGAATACTGGTACGAGCAGTACTTC.

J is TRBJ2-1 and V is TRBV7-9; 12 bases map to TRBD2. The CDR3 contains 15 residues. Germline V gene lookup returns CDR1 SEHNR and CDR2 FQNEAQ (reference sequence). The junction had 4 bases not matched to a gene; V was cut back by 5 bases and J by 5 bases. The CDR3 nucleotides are TGTGCCAGCAGCCCCCGACTAGCGGGGGACAATGAGCAGTTCTTC. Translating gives CASSPRLAGDNEQFF.

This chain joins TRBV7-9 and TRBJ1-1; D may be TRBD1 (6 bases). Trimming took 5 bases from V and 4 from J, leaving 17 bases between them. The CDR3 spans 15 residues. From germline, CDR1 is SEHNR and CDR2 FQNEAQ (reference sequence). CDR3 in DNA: TGTGCCAGCAGCCGTGGGCAGGGGCCGGGCACTGAAGCTTTCTTT. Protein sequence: CASSRGQGPGTEAFF.

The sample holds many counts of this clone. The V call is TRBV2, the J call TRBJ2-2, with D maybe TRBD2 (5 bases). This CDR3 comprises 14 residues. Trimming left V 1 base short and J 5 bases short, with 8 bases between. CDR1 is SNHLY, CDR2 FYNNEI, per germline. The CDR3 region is CASSEVRETGELFF. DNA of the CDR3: TGTGCCAGCAGTGAAGTAAGGGAGACCGGGGAGCTGTTTTTT.

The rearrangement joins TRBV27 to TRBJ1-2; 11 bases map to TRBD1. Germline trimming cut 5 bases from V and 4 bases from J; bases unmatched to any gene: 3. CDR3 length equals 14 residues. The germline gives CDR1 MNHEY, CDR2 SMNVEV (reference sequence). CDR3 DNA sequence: TGTGCCAGCAGTCTGGGGACAGGGGGCTATGGCTACACCTTC. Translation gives CASSLGTGGYGYTF.

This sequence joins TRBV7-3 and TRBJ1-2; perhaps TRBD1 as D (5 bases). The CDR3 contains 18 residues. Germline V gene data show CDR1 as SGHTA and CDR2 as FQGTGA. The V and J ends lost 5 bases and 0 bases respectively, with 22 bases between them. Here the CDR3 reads CASSPLHGRGQSNYGYTF. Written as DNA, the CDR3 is TGTGCCAGCAGCCCCCTACATGGGAGGGGCCAATCTAACTATGGCTACACCTTC.

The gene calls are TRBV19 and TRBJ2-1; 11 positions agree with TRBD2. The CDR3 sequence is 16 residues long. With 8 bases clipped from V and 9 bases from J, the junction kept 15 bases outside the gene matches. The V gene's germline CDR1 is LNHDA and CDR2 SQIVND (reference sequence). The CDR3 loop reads CASRPLAGGPGGEQFF. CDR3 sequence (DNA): TGTGCCAGTCGACCCTTAGCGGGAGGGCCGGGAGGTGAGCAGTTCTTC.

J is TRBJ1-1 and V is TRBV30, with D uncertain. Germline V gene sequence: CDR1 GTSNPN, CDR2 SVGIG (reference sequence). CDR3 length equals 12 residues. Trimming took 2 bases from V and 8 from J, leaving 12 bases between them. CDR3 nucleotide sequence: TGTGCCTGGAGTTCTTATCGGGTGGAAGCTTTCTTT. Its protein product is CAWSSYRVEAFF.

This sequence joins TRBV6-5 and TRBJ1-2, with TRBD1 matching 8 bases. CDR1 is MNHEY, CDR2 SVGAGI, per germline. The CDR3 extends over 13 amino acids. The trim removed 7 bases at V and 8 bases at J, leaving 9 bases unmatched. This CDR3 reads CASISGGREGYTF. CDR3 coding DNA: TGTGCCAGCATTTCAGGGGGCAGGGAAGGCTACACCTTC.

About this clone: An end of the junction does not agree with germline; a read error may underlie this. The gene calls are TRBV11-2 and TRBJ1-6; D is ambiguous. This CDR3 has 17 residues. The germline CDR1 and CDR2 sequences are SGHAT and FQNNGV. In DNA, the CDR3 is TGTGCCAGCAGCTTCGGAAGAGGTGGCTCCTTTAATTCACCCCTCCACTTT. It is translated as CASSFGRGGSFNSPLHF.

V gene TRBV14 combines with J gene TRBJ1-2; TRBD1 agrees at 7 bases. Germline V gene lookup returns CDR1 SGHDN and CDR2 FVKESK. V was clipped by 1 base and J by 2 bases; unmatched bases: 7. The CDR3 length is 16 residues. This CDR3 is CASSQGQGGTNYGYTF. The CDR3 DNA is TGTGCCAGCAGCCAAGGACAGGGCGGTACAAACTATGGCTACACCTTC.

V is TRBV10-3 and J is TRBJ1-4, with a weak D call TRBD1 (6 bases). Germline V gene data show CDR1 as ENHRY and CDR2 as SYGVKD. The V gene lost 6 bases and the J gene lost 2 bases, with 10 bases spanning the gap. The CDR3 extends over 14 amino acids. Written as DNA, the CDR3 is TGTGCCATCAGCCCAGGGGCGACTAATGAAAAACTGTTTTTT. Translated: CAISPGATNEKLFF.

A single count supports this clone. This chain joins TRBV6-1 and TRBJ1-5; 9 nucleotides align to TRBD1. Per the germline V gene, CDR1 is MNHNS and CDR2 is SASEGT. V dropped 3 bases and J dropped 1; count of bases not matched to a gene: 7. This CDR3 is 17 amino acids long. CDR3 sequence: CASSDPTGGISNQPQHF. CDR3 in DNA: TGTGCCAGCAGTGACCCCACAGGGGGCATCAGCAATCAGCCCCAGCATTTT.

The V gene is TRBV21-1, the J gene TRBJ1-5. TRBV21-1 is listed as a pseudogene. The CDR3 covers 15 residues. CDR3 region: CASSKEARLNQPQHF. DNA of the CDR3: TGTGCCAGCAGCAAAGAGGCCAGACTCAATCAGCCCCAGCATTTT.

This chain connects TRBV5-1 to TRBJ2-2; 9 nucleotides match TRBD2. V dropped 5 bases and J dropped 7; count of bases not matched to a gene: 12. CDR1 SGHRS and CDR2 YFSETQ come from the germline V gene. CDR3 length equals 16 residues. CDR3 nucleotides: TGCGCCAGCAGTCGGGTAGCGGGAGTTTTTAACGGGGAGCTGTTTTTT. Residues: CASSRVAGVFNGELFF.

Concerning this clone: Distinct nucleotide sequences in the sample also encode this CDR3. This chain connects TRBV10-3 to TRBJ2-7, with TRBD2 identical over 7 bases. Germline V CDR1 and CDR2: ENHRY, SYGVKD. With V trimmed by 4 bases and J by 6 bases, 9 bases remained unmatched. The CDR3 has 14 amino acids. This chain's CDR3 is CAISAAREGSEQYF. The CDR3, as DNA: TGTGCCATCAGTGCAGCGAGGGAGGGAAGCGAGCAGTACTTC.